The clone carrying this TCR beta chain was detected many times. The antigen is undetermined. The data were obtained in a study of T cells after posttransplantation cyclophosphamide. General study results and limits: Blood and skin or GI T cell repertoires showed limited TRB overlap.

Peripheral blood was collected from the related graft donor on the marrow donation day. CDR3 length: 14 residues. Germline-derived CDR1 and CDR2 are LNHDA and SQIVND (reference sequence). The J segment lost 13 bases and the V segment lost 3 bases, leaving 11 bases of the junction unmatched. Sequencing was performed with immunoSEQ multiplex PCR; in TCRdb, only in-frame clones are kept and a portion is missing. This repertoire holds 45,000 to 55,000 clones, and none appear only once. Sequences were obtained from PBMCs. The chain employs TRBV19 and TRBJ1-4; TRBD1 aligns across 7 bases. This receptor was identified in a middle-aged man in good health, CMV-negative, and a related stem cell transplant donor. For the CDR3, the DNA is TGTGCCAGTAGTATGGGGACAGACGCCCTTCGACTGTTTTTT. Translation: CASSMGTDALRLFF.